This entry lists 2 T cell receptor beta chains sequenced from one sample in a study of blood T cell repertoires in COVID-19. Profiling relied on immunoSEQ multiplex PCR, and the TCRdb table lists in-frame clones only, not all of them. The sample yields over 100,000 clones, 70% to 90% seen once. The sequencing input was peripheral blood. The receptors stem from a man in his forties with acute or convalescent COVID-19.

This chain uses TRBV6-5 with TRBJ1-6, with TRBD1 matching over 12 bases. The junction had 4 bases not matched to a gene; V was cut back by 0 bases and J by 10 bases. The CDR3 contains 16 residues. Germline V gives CDR1 MNHEY, CDR2 SVGAGI. Written as DNA, the CDR3 is TGTGCCAGCAGTTACTCAGGGGGGACAGGGGGCTCACCCCTCCACTTT. Residues: CASSYSGGTGGSPLHF.

This chain joins TRBV10-1 and TRBJ2-1, with a possible D match to TRBD2 (6 bases). The germline V gene has CDR1 WNHNN and CDR2 SYGVQD (reference sequence). This CDR3 region has 15 residues. The V end was cut by 6 bases, the J end by 7 bases, with 19 bases between. CDR3 sequence: CASRHRKASANEQFF. The DNA for the CDR3 is TGCGCCAGCAGACACCGAAAGGCTAGCGCAAATGAGCAGTTCTTC.